Listed below are T cell receptor beta chains from one sample, sequenced in a study of vaccination and CD4 T cells after COVID-19. No cognate antigen is known for these TCRs. Each CDR3 protein is one row after TCRdb ran MiXCR on the PCR reads. The data hold thousands of distinct CDR3 sequences, with around 45% observed a single time. What was sequenced was CD4+ T cells from blood, cultured in vitro. All receptors derive from a human donor who had recovered from COVID-19. Each CDR3 is given with its conserved first and last residue. D genes are given only for firm matches. Where a row states a size, it is once, few, many or the class of an expanded clone; other rows omit it.

TRBJ1-2 - TRBV7-9 TRBD1 TGTGCCAGCAGCTACGCGGACAGGGGGCGAAGTGGCTACACCTTC CASSYADRGRSGYTF
TRBJ2-7 - TRBV12-3/TRBV12-4 TRBD2 TGTGCCAGCACCCTTAGCGGGAGGCCGTACTTC CASTLSGRPYF
TRBJ1-5 - TRBV20-1 - TGCAGTGCGCAACAGGGCAATCAGCCCCAGCATTTT CSAQQGNQPQHF
TRBJ1-5 - TRBV12-3/TRBV12-4 TRBD1 TGTGCCAGCAGTGCCGGGACAGGCAATAATCAGCCCCAGCATTTT CASSAGTGNNQPQHF
TRBJ2-5 few TRBV10-3 TRBD1 TGTGCCATCAGTGAATGGGACAGGGAAGAGACCCAGTACTTC CAISEWDREETQYF
TRBJ2-5 - TRBV29-1 - TGCAGCGTTGTTCTGGTAATAGAGGCCCAGTACTTC CSVVLVIEAQYF
TRBJ2-5 - TRBV24-1 - TGTGCCACCAGTGAAACGGGAGAGTACCAAGAGACCCAGTACTTC CATSETGEYQETQYF
TRBJ1-1 - TRBV28 - TGTGCCAGCAGCTGGGGGGGGCTCACTGAAGCTTTCTTT CASSWGGLTEAFF
TRBJ2-5 - TRBV19 - TGTGCCAGTAGTATAGCTCATTACTACCAAGAGATCCAGTACTTC CASSIAHYYQEIQYF
TRBJ1-2 - TRBV2 TRBD1 TGTGCCAGCAGTGAAGCGCTCTTCTCGGGCAGGGGGCCCTCTAACTATGGCTACACCTTC CASSEALFSGRGPSNYGYTF
TRBJ2-7 few TRBV10-3 - TGTGCCATCAGTGAACCCGTAGGGTCCTACGAGCAGTACTTC CAISEPVGSYEQYF
TRBJ2-3 - TRBV6-2/TRBV6-3 TRBD2 TGTGCCAGCAGTAACCGGGCCGGCGGGAGGGGGCAGTATTTT CASSNRAGGRGQYF
TRBJ1-2 - TRBV18 - TGTGCCAGCTCCCTGGGTGGCGGATCGAACAATGGCTACACCTTC CASSLGGGSNNGYTF
TRBJ1-6 few TRBV20-1 TRBD1 TGCAGTGCCCCCGACAGGGGAAATTCACCCCTCCACTTT CSAPDRGNSPLHF
TRBJ2-7 - TRBV27 TRBD2 TGTGCCAGCAGTTTCCGAGCGGGAGATCCTTACGAGCAGTACTTC CASSFRAGDPYEQYF
TRBJ2-7 - TRBV7-2 - TGTGCCAGCAGCCCCTCCCCCTACGAGCAGTACTTC CASSPSPYEQYF
TRBJ2-3 - TRBV24-1 - TGTGCCACCAGTGATTACACAGATACGCAGTATTTT CATSDYTDTQYF
TRBJ2-7 few TRBV10-3 TRBD1 TGTGCCATCAATCCGGGACAGGGGGCCAAGGGCGAGCAGTACTTC CAINPGQGAKGEQYF
TRBJ1-3 - TRBV7-8 - TGTGCCAGCAGCTTGGATGGGGTGTGGGGAAACACCATATATTTT CASSLDGVWGNTIYF
TRBJ1-1 - TRBV20-1 TRBD1 TGCGGTGCTGAAGACAGGGGGCCTGAAACTGAAGCTTTCTTT CGAEDRGPETEAFF
TRBJ1-1 - TRBV20-1 - TGCAGTGCTAGGGACAGAATGAACACTGAAGCTTTCTTT CSARDRMNTEAFF
TRBJ2-5 medium-sized TRBV7-6 - TGTGCCAGCAGCTTAGGTCCAGGACTGCGGTGGGAGACCCAGTACTTC CASSLGPGLRWETQYF
TRBJ2-7 - TRBV2 TRBD2 TGTGCCAGCAGTGAAGTTAAAGCGGGAGGTAGTTACGAGCAGTACTTC CASSEVKAGGSYEQYF
TRBJ2-1 - TRBV6-2/TRBV6-3 TRBD2 TGTGCCAGCAGTTCCGGGACTAGCGGGAGTCGAGTCAATGAGCAGTTCTTC CASSSGTSGSRVNEQFF
TRBJ2-3 few TRBV10-3 TRBD1 TGTGCCTCCGCCCGGGACAGGGTGTTCACAGATACGCAGTATTTT CASARDRVFTDTQYF
TRBJ2-2 - TRBV29-1 - TGCAGCGTTGACTACGGGAACACCGGGGAGCTGTTTTTT CSVDYGNTGELFF
TRBJ1-1 - TRBV19 TRBD1 TGTGCCAGTAGTACACCCCTCAGGGGGCCTGAAGCTTTCTTT CASSTPLRGPEAFF
TRBJ1-1 - TRBV5-4 - TGTGCCAGCAGCTTGGCTGGCACGAACACTGAAGCTTTCTTT CASSLAGTNTEAFF
TRBJ2-7 - TRBV6-1 TRBD2 TGTGCCAGCAGTGAAGGGGGGGGTCACTACGAGCAGTACTTC CASSEGGGHYEQYF
TRBJ2-7 - TRBV4-1 - TGCGCCAGCAGCCAAGGTTACAGGGCCTACGAGCAGTACTTC CASSQGYRAYEQYF
TRBJ2-7 - TRBV6-1 TRBD2 TGTGCCAGCAGGCGACTAGCGGGAGGTAGCGAGCAGTACTTC CASRRLAGGSEQYF
TRBJ2-3 - TRBV7-2 - TGTGCCAGCAGCTCCGGCAGAGGTACGCAGTATTTT CASSSGRGTQYF
TRBJ1-6 - TRBV9 TRBD1 TGTGCCAGCAGCGCGACAATGACAGGGAATTATTCACCCCTCCACTTT CASSATMTGNYSPLHF
TRBJ1-6 - TRBV27 TRBD1 TGTGCCAGCAGTACGTACGGGACAGGGGTAAGGAGGCCCTATAATTCACCCCTCCACTTT CASSTYGTGVRRPYNSPLHF
TRBJ2-2 - TRBV20-1 - TGCAGTGCGCTACGAGGTGGCGGCGCGAACACCGGGGAGCTGTTTTTT CSALRGGGANTGELFF
TRBJ1-1 few TRBV6-1 - TGTGCCAGCAGTGGGTCGGGGGACACTGAAGCTTTCTTT CASSGSGDTEAFF
TRBJ2-7 - TRBV7-9 - TGTGCCAGCAGCTTAAGGTCAGGGAGCGAGCAGTACTTC CASSLRSGSEQYF
TRBJ2-5 few TRBV27 - TGTGCCAGCAGTTTAAGGGGGGGACCGTTTCAAGAGACCCAGTACTTC CASSLRGGPFQETQYF
TRBJ2-5 - TRBV5-4 - TGTGCCAGCAGCCTCTGGGGCAGCCAAGAGACCCAGTACTTC CASSLWGSQETQYF
TRBJ2-5 - TRBV9 - TGTGCCAGCAGCGTAGAAGGGGGTGAGGAGACCCAGTACTTC CASSVEGGEETQYF
TRBJ2-1 few TRBV2 - TGTGCCAGCAGAGGCTTGACGGTCAGCTCCTACAATGAGCAGTTCTTC CASRGLTVSSYNEQFF
TRBJ2-1 - TRBV11-1 - TGTGCCAGCAGCGACGCCCCTAGCAGGAGGTCCAATGAGCAGTTCTTC CASSDAPSRRSNEQFF
TRBJ1-2 - TRBV5-1 - TGCGCCAGCAGCTTGACGGTGGAGGACTATGGCTACACCTTC CASSLTVEDYGYTF
TRBJ2-3 - TRBV6-1 - TGTGCCAGCAGTGAAACCCTCGGAGGGGCCGGGACAGATACGCAGTATTTT CASSETLGGAGTDTQYF
TRBJ2-5 few TRBV7-2 - TGTGCCAGCAGCGAACGAGGGGGCCAAGAGACCCAGTACTTC CASSERGGQETQYF
TRBJ2-7 few TRBV19 - TGTGCCAGTGGAACAGGGAGGTCCTACGAGCAGTACTTC CASGTGRSYEQYF
TRBJ2-5 - TRBV7-2 TRBD2 TGTGCCAGCAGCCAAGTACTAGCGGGGGGCCAAGAGACCCAGTACTTC CASSQVLAGGQETQYF
TRBJ2-3 - TRBV11-2 - TGTGCCAGCAGCTTCAAAGCGGGAGATACGCAGTATTTT CASSFKAGDTQYF
TRBJ2-7 - TRBV4-1 - TGCGCCAGCAGCCAAGTATTTTTGTCGGGCGACGAGCAGTACTTC CASSQVFLSGDEQYF